This T cell receptor beta chain was recovered during a study of cytomegalovirus exposure and HLA in healthy donors. Study context: A prior study identified some 100 million unique TCR beta sequences from roughly 170 million T cells.

From germline, CDR1 is MNHNY and CDR2 SVGAGI (reference sequence). The CDR3 sequence is 15 residues long. With 5 bases removed from V and 9 bases from J, the gap between germline ends came to 17 bases. The PCR ran on 60 Vbeta and 13 Jbeta primers. The method was immunoSEQ multiplex PCR; TCRdb's version includes in-frame clones alone and lacks a portion of them. The table lists 82,000 or so clones, around 10% of them singletons. The sample taken for sequencing was PBMCs. The TCR originated in a man aged 55 to 70 in good health and CMV-seropositive. The chain joins TRBV6-6 to TRBJ1-6, with a tentative D call TRBD1 (5 bases). The CDR3 region is CASSDQGKGPSPLHF. CDR3 bases: TGTGCCAGCAGTGACCAGGGAAAGGGGCCTTCACCCCTCCACTTT.